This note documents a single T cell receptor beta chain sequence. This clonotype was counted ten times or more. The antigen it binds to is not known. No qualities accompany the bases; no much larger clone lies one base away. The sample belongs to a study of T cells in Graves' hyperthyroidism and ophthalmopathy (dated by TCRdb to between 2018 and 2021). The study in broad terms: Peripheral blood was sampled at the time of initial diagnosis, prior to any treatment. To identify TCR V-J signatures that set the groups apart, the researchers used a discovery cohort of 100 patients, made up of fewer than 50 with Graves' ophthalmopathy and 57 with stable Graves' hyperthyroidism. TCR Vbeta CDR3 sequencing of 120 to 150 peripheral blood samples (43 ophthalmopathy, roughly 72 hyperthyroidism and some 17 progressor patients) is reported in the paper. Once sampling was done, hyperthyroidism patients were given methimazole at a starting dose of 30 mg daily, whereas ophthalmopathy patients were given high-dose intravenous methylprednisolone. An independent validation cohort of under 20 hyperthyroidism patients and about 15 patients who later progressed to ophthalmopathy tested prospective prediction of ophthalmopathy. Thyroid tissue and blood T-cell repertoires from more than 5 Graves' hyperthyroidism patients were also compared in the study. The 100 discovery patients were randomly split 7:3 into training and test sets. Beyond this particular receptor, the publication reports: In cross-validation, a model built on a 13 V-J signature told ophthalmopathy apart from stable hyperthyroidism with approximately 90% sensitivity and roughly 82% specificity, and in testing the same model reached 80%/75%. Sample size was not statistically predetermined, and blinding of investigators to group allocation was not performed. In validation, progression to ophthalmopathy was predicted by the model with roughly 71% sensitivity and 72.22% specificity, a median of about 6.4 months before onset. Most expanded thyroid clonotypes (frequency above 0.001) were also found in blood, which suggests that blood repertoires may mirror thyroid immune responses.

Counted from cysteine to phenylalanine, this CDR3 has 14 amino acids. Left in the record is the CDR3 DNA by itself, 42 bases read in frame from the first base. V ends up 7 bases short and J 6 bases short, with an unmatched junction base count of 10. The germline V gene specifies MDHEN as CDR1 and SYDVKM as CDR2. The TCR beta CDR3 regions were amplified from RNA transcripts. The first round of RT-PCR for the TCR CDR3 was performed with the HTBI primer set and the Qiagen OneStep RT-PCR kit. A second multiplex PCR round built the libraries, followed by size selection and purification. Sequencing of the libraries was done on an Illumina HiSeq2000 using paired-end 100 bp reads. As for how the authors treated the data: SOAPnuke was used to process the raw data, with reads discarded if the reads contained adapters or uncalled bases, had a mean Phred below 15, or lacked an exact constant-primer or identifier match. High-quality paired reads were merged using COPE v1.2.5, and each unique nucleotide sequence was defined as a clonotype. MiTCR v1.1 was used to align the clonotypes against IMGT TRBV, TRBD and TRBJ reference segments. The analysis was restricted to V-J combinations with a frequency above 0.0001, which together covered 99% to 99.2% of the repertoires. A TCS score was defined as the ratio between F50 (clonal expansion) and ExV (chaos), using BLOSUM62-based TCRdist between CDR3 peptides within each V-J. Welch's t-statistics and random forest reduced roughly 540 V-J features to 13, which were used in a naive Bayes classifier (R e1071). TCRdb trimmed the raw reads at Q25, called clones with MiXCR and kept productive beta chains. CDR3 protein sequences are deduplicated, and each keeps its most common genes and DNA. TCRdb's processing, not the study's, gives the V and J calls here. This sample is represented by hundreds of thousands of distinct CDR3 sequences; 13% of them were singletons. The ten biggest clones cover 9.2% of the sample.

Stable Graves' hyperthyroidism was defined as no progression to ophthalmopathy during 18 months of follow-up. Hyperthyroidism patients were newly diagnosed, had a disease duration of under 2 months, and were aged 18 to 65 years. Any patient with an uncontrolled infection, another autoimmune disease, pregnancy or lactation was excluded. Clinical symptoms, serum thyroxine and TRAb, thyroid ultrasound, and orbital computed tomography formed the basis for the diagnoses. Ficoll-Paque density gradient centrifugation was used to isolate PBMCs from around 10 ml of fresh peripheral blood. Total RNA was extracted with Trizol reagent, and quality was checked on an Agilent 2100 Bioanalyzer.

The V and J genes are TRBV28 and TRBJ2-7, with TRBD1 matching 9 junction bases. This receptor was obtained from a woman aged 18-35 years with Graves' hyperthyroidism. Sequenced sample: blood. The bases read TGTGCCAGCATGTCAGGGACAGGGTCCCTCGAGCAGTACTTC. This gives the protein CASMSGTGSLEQYF.